These 30 T cell receptor beta chains came from one sample sequenced in a study of cytomegalovirus exposure and HLA in healthy donors. PCR primers comprised 60 Vbeta and 13 Jbeta primers. Clones were sequenced by immunoSEQ multiplex PCR, and TCRdb holds only the in-frame ones, with some missing. The sample yields approximately 140,000 clones, roughly 66% seen once. The sequencing input was PBMCs. The receptors shown here come from a woman between 18 and 30 years old in good health and CMV-seronegative.

The V and J genes are TRBV7-7 and TRBJ2-1, with 14 bases identical to TRBD2. The CDR3 totals 18 residues. V lost 5 bases and J lost 7; bases outside the gene matches: 13. Looked up from germline, CDR1 is SSHAT and CDR2 is FNYEAQ (reference sequence). CDR3 in DNA: TGTGCCAGCAGCCTTAGGACTAGCGGGAGGCCTACGGGGAATGAGCAGTTCTTC. Its protein is CASSLRTSGRPTGNEQFF. Combining the CDR3 with reference TRBV7-7 and TRBJ2-1 gives the whole variable domain GAGVSQSPRYKVTKRGQDVTLRCDPISSHATLYWYQQALGQGPEFLTYFNYEAQPDKSGLPSDRFSAERPEGSISTLTIQRTEQRDSAMYRCASSLRTSGRPTGNEQFFGPGTRLTVL.

This sequence joins TRBV7-3 and TRBJ2-1; 7 positions agree with TRBD2. This CDR3 is built from 18 residues. V lost 1 base, J lost 3 bases, and 12 bases stayed unmatched. Germline CDR1 SGHTA, CDR2 FQGTGA. CDR3 nucleotide sequence: TGTGCCAGCAGCTTAAGACATCACCGGTCTAGCGGCTACAATGAGCAGTTCTTC. Translation gives CASSLRHHRSSGYNEQFF.

The V gene is TRBV2, the J gene TRBJ2-7; D perhaps matches TRBD2 (7 bases). Germline V gene sequence: CDR1 SNHLY, CDR2 FYNNEI. Deletions cut 7 bases from V and 3 bases from J, with 37 bases between. The CDR3 runs to 21 residues. This CDR3 reads CASKGFRFGRGNAGEVYEQYF. In DNA, the CDR3 is TGTGCCAGCAAGGGTTTCCGGTTTGGGAGGGGGAACGCGGGGGAGGTCTACGAGCAGTACTTC.

For this clone: A junction boundary mismatches the germline segment, possibly from a read error. The chain links TRBV11-2 to TRBJ1-2; TRBD1 agrees at 10 bases. Germline V gives CDR1 SGHAT, CDR2 FQNNGV. The CDR3 is made up of 13 amino acids. The CDR3 loop is CASSLDRGRGITF. In DNA form, the CDR3 reads TGTGCCAGCAGCCTAGACAGGGGGCGTGGGATCACCTTC.

This chain connects TRBV4-1 to TRBJ1-4; D gene uncertain. The germline CDR1 and CDR2 sequences are MGHRA and YSYEKL. V shed 6 bases and J shed 0 bases, with 8 bases lying between them. The CDR3 covers 14 residues. The CDR3 nucleotides are TGCGCCAGCAGACACCAAACAACTAATGAAAAACTGTTTTTT. Amino acids: CASRHQTTNEKLFF.

This clone has more than one count but fewer than ten. The chain links TRBV5-1 to TRBJ2-7, with D perhaps TRBD1 (5 bases). Trimming took off 1 base at V and 3 bases at J, with 17 bases between the two ends. The CDR3 loop spans 16 amino acids. The germline CDR1 and CDR2 sequences are SGHRS and YFSETQ. The CDR3 reads CASSLSQGQLLYEQYF. The CDR3 DNA sequence: TGCGCCAGCAGCTTGTCCCAGGGCCAGCTTCTCTACGAGCAGTACTTC.

The chain recombines TRBV5-4 with TRBJ2-1, with a tentative D call TRBD1 (6 bases). Trimming pared 4 bases from V and 0 bases from J, leaving 11 bases between. Germline loops: CDR1 SGHNT, CDR2 YYREEE (reference sequence). The CDR3 spans 15 residues. CDR3 region: CASSRDTSSYNEQFF. The CDR3 coding sequence is TGTGCCAGCAGCAGGGACACAAGCTCCTACAATGAGCAGTTCTTC.

The chain links TRBV7-3 to TRBJ2-3; possible D gene TRBD2, 6 bases. The CDR3 contains 16 residues. Germline V gene sequence: CDR1 SGHTA, CDR2 FQGTGA. The V end was cut by 4 bases, the J end by 4 bases, with 18 bases between. CDR3 in amino acids: CASSSARGSDSDTQYF. CDR3 DNA: TGTGCCAGCAGCTCTGCCCGGGGGTCGGATTCAGATACGCAGTATTTT. Looking up the rest from reference TRBV7-3 and TRBJ2-3 gives the full variable domain: GAGVSQTPSNKVTEKGKYVELRCDPISGHTALYWYRQSLGQGPEFLIYFQGTGAADDSGLPNDRFFAVRPEGSVSTLKIQRTERGDSAVYLCASSSARGSDSDTQYFGPGTRLTVL.

The rearrangement uses TRBV2 and TRBJ1-5; D gene ambiguous. The CDR3 consists of 15 residues. Germline CDR1 is SNHLY and CDR2 is FYNNEI. V lost 8 bases, J lost 0 bases, and 14 bases lay in between. The CDR3 DNA sequence: TGTGCCAGCGAAGACGGGAGTAATAGCAATCAGCCCCAGCATTTT. Its translation is CASEDGSNSNQPQHF.

V and J are TRBV7-3 and TRBJ2-3, with TRBD1 matching 7 bases. V shed 5 bases and J 2 bases; nucleotides not matched to a gene: 4. The CDR3 runs to 14 residues. Germline V gives CDR1 SGHTA, CDR2 FQGTGA. CDR3 sequence (DNA): TGTGCCAGCAGCACCGGACAGGCCACAGATACGCAGTATTTT. Amino acids: CASSTGQATDTQYF. The entire variable domain, with the rest obtained from reference TRBV7-3 and TRBJ2-3, is as follows: GAGVSQTPSNKVTEKGKYVELRCDPISGHTALYWYRQSLGQGPEFLIYFQGTGAADDSGLPNDRFFAVRPEGSVSTLKIQRTERGDSAVYLCASSTGQATDTQYFGPGTRLTVL.

The chain couples TRBV7-2 to TRBJ1-2, with D possibly being TRBD1 (5 bases). Trimming pared 1 base from V and 6 bases from J, leaving 9 bases between. Germline assignment: CDR1 SGHTA and CDR2 FQGNSA. The CDR3 spans 13 residues. The CDR3 nucleotides are TGTGCCAGCAGCTTAGGACAGAAAGATGGCTACACCTTC. It yields the protein CASSLGQKDGYTF. The full variable domain, with the rest looked up from reference TRBV7-2 and TRBJ1-2, is GAGVSQSPSNKVTEKGKDVELRCDPISGHTALYWYRQSLGQGLEFLIYFQGNSAPDKSGLPSDRFSAERTGGSVSTLTIQRTQQEDSAVYLCASSLGQKDGYTFGSGTRLTVV.

This chain links TRBV6-5 with TRBJ2-1; D perhaps matches TRBD2 (5 bases). The V end was cut by 2 bases, the J end by 0 bases, with 11 bases between. The CDR3 sequence is 16 residues long. CDR1 MNHEY and CDR2 SVGAGI come from the germline V gene. The CDR3: CASSYGAESSYNEQFF. The CDR3 DNA reads TGTGCCAGCAGTTACGGAGCGGAGAGCTCCTACAATGAGCAGTTCTTC.

The genes are TRBV6-6 and TRBJ2-1; D gene uncertain. Germline loops: CDR1 MNHNY, CDR2 SVGAGI (reference sequence). This CDR3 region has 12 residues. With 5 bases removed from V and 7 bases from J, the gap between germline ends came to 9 bases. CDR3 sequence: CASSPRWNEQFF. DNA of the CDR3: TGTGCCAGCAGTCCACGGTGGAATGAGCAGTTCTTC.

Of note for this clone: The same CDR3 also results from other DNA sequences found in this sample. The gene calls are TRBV5-1 and TRBJ1-1; maybe TRBD1 (5 bases). Per germline, CDR1 SGHRS and CDR2 YFSETQ. This CDR3 comprises 15 residues. Deletions cut 4 bases from V and 0 bases from J, with 13 bases between. CDR3 region: CASSPREGMNTEAFF. The CDR3 nucleotides are TGCGCCAGCAGCCCCCGGGAGGGGATGAACACTGAAGCTTTCTTT.

The chain uses TRBV6-1 and TRBJ1-2; the match to TRBD1 covers 7 bases. CDR3 size: 13 residues. Germline CDR1 MNHNS, CDR2 SASEGT. J lost 4 bases, V lost 6 bases, and 5 bases had no gene match. The CDR3 DNA follows: TGTGCCAGCAGAACAGGGGAGAGCTATGGCTACACCTTC. Translating gives CASRTGESYGYTF.

The chain couples TRBV6-5 to TRBJ1-1; the D gene is possibly TRBD1 (5 bases). The CDR3 loop spans 13 amino acids. CDR1 MNHEY and CDR2 SVGAGI come from the germline V gene. The V and J ends lost 10 bases and 5 bases respectively, with 17 bases between them. The CDR3, as DNA: TGTGCCACCGCGGGGGGAAGTTTTACTGAAGCTTTCTTT. This encodes CATAGGSFTEAFF.

This clone was observed once. The V call is TRBV21-1, the J call TRBJ2-7; the table assigns TRBD2, which was not confirmed against the DNA. TRBV21-1 constitutes a pseudogene. The CDR3 contains 16 residues. CDR3 nucleotide sequence: TGTGCCAGCAGCCCCGTTCTAGCGGGATACTCCTACGAGCAGTACGTC. Amino acids: CASSPVLAGYSYEQYV.

The rearrangement links TRBV2 to TRBJ2-5; D gene ambiguous. CDR3 length: 13 residues. The germline V gene has CDR1 SNHLY and CDR2 FYNNEI. The V end was cut by 6 bases, the J end by 13 bases, with 21 bases between. The CDR3 loop is CASSETMTIRLYF. The CDR3 DNA sequence: TGTGCCAGCAGCGAAACCATGACAATCCGGCTGTACTTC.

This clone was seen only once. The chain carries TRBV7-9 and TRBJ1-1, with a possible D match to TRBD1 (6 bases). CDR1 and CDR2 (germline): SEHNR, FQNEAQ (reference sequence). V was clipped by 1 base and J by 10 bases, with 19 bases between them. This CDR3 region has 15 residues. The CDR3 nucleotides are TGTGCCAGCAGCTTAGTTCACAGGGCTTGGTCTGGAGCTTTCTTT. Translated: CASSLVHRAWSGAFF.

The chain links TRBV7-2 to TRBJ1-5; TRBD1 matches at 7 bases. Germline-derived CDR1 and CDR2 are SGHTA and FQGNSA. V lost 5 bases to trimming and J lost 0 bases; unmatched junction nucleotides: 7. The CDR3 contains 16 residues. CDR3 sequence (DNA): TGTGCCAGCAGCCAACGGACAGGTGATAGCAATCAGCCCCAGCATTTT. Residues: CASSQRTGDSNQPQHF. Variable domain in full (rest from reference TRBV7-2 and TRBJ1-5): GAGVSQSPSNKVTEKGKDVELRCDPISGHTALYWYRQSLGQGLEFLIYFQGNSAPDKSGLPSDRFSAERTGGSVSTLTIQRTQQEDSAVYLCASSQRTGDSNQPQHFGDGTRLSIL.

This chain uses TRBV6-1 with TRBJ1-1; D uncertain. This CDR3 spans 12 amino acids. From germline, CDR1 is MNHNS and CDR2 SASEGT. Trimming took off 6 bases at V and 10 bases at J, with 15 bases between the two ends. CDR3 region: CASSLGRGRAFF. In DNA, the CDR3 is TGTGCCAGCAGCCTGGGGAGAGGGAGAGCTTTCTTT.

This chain joins TRBV30 and TRBJ1-1; D remains ambiguous. Germline assignment: CDR1 GTSNPN and CDR2 SVGIG (reference sequence). V shed 5 bases and J shed 5 bases, with 9 bases lying between them. The CDR3 is made up of 11 amino acids. The CDR3 DNA reads as TGTGCCTGGGGCCTGAGGACTGAAGCTTTCTTT. It yields the protein CAWGLRTEAFF.

The rearrangement joins TRBV4-3 to TRBJ2-3, with unresolved D. The V end was cut by 0 bases, the J end by 0 bases, with 4 bases between. This CDR3 contains 14 residues. The V gene's germline CDR1 is LGHNA and CDR2 YSLEER. CDR3 DNA: TGCGCCAGCAGCCAAGATTCGAGCACAGATACGCAGTATTTT. This sequence encodes CASSQDSSTDTQYF.

This chain links TRBV7-2 with TRBJ1-1; TRBD1 might be the D (5 bases). The CDR3 is 15 amino acids. Trimming stripped 5 bases from V and 0 bases from J, with 13 bases between. The V gene's germline CDR1 is SGHTA and CDR2 FQGNSA. The CDR3 loop is CASSIPRVVNTEAFF. The CDR3 DNA is TGTGCCAGCAGCATACCCAGGGTGGTGAACACTGAAGCTTTCTTT.

On this clone itself: Other nucleotide sequences in the sample specify the same CDR3. The chain is built from TRBV28 and TRBJ2-5, with D perhaps TRBD2 (6 bases). The V and J ends lost 5 bases and 3 bases respectively, with 7 bases between them. This CDR3 spans 12 amino acids. Germline V gives CDR1 MDHEN, CDR2 SYDVKM. For the CDR3, the DNA is TGTGCCAGCAGTGCGGGGAAAGAGACCCAGTACTTC. Its translation is CASSAGKETQYF.

The chain recombines TRBV19 with TRBJ1-6; D gene uncertain. The CDR3 has 15 residues. V was trimmed by 3 bases and J by 7 bases, leaving 13 bases between them. Germline V gene sequence: CDR1 LNHDA, CDR2 SQIVND (reference sequence). CDR3 sequence reads: CASSIGGSLNSPLHF. The CDR3 region has the DNA TGTGCCAGTAGTATTGGCGGGAGCCTAAATTCACCCCTCCACTTT.

The CDR3 DNA reads as TGTGCTAGGAGAAACTCTGGGGCCAACGTCCTGACTTTC. Translation gives CARRNSGANVLTF. The V and J genes are TRBV2 and TRBJ2-6; D gene ambiguous. CDR1 and CDR2 from the germline V gene are SNHLY and FYNNEI. The CDR3 contains 13 residues.

In this sample, this clone turned up a few times. The J gene is TRBJ1-1, the V gene TRBV28; D may be TRBD1 (5 bases). V shed 8 bases and J shed 4 bases, with 20 bases lying between them. Germline V gives CDR1 MDHEN, CDR2 SYDVKM. This CDR3 has 15 residues. CDR3: CASRGAGPGGTEAFF. The CDR3 DNA reads as TGTGCCAGCCGTGGGGCAGGGCCCGGCGGCACTGAAGCTTTCTTT.

This clone occurred a few times. The V call is TRBV9, the J call TRBJ1-2; D ambiguous. Trimming removed 0 bases at V and 5 bases at J, with 14 bases between. This CDR3 comprises 15 residues. Germline V lookup: CDR1 SGDLS, CDR2 YYNGEE. As DNA, the CDR3 is TGTGCCAGCAGCGTAGATGCGGCGCCAGAATATGGCTACACCTTC. Encoded protein: CASSVDAAPEYGYTF. The full variable domain, completed using reference TRBV9 and TRBJ1-2, is DSGVTQTPKHLITATGQRVTLRCSPRSGDLSVYWYQQSLDQGLQFLIQYYNGEERAKGNILERFSAQQFPDLHSELNLSSLELGDSALYFCASSVDAAPEYGYTFGSGTRLTVV.

V gene TRBV2 combines with J gene TRBJ2-1; the D is unclear. From germline, CDR1 is SNHLY and CDR2 FYNNEI. The V end was cut by 3 bases, the J end by 0 bases, with 9 bases between. The CDR3 is 15 residues long. CDR3 residues: CASSDWSSSYNEQFF. CDR3 nucleotide sequence: TGTGCCAGCAGTGACTGGTCGAGCTCCTACAATGAGCAGTTCTTC.